This T cell receptor (beta chain) derives from a study of post-analysis software for immune sequencing data. The TCR beta cDNA libraries contained unique molecular identifiers. From about 1 to 10 million T cells, hundreds of thousands of cDNA molecules were obtained. One entry per CDR3 protein results from TCRdb running MiXCR on the PCR reads. This table has roughly 400,000 distinct CDR3 sequences, more than 30% appearing once. In its sample, this clonotype was seen a few times. Its antigen is unidentified. General study findings and limits: When compared against controls, multiple sclerosis patients showed significantly lower normalized Chao1 diversity. Among five TRBV segments more frequent in patients than controls were TRBV5-6, TRBV5-1 and TRBV20-1. Same-batch preparations were strongly co-clustered by F measure.

V was cut by 0 bases and J by 4 bases, with 19 bases left in between. Germline loops: CDR1 MNHEY, CDR2 SVGEGT. The CDR3 is 17 amino acids. This receptor was obtained from a girl aged 2 to 9 with multiple sclerosis. The chain combines TRBV6-2 or TRBV6-3 with TRBJ2-7; D is perhaps TRBD1 or TRBD2 (5 bases each). Sample: blood. The CDR3: CASSYSVRGQPPYEQYF. CDR3 sequence (DNA): TGTGCCAGCAGTTACTCCGTACGGGGCCAACCGCCATACGAGCAGTACTTC.